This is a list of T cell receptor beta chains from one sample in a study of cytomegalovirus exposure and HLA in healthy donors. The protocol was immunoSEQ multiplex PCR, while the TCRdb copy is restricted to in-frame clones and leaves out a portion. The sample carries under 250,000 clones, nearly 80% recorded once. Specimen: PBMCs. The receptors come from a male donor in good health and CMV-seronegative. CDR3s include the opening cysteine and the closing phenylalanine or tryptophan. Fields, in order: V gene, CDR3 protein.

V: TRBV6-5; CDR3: CASSYSGGGHEQFF
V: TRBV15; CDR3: CATSRDLGTDLYGYTF
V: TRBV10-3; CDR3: CAISAPGTGSYEQYF
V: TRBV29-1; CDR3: CSVEGYSGANVLTF
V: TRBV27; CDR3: CASSLIRGDNEKLFF
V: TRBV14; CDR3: CASSQARGTGHEKLFF
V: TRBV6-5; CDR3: CASSRGQRYNEQFF
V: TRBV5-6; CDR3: CASSRTEGNTIYF
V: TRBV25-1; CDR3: CASSPGQGWGETQYF
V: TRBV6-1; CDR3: CASSYGQAHEKLFF
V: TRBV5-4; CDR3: CASSLGGVTGELFF
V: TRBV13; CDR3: CASSLLAGGPYEQFF
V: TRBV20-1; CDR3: CSAKDGYEQYF
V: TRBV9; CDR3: CASSGPQGNDEQYF
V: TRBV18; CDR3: CASSPLDSSYEQYF
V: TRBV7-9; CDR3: CASSPARAGTGEQYF
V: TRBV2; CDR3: CASSDRQGVFYGYTF
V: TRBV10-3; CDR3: CATKGVDYGYTF
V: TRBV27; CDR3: CASTTGQARLRVDEQFF
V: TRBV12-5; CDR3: CASAIGGQDTQYF
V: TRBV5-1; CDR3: CASSPQEQGTWNTEAFF
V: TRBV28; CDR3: CASSYQAAGRDNEKLFF
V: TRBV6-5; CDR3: CASSDRGGVEKLFF
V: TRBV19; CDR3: CASRGEDLSLAKNIQYF
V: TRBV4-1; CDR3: CASSLTGSQETQYF